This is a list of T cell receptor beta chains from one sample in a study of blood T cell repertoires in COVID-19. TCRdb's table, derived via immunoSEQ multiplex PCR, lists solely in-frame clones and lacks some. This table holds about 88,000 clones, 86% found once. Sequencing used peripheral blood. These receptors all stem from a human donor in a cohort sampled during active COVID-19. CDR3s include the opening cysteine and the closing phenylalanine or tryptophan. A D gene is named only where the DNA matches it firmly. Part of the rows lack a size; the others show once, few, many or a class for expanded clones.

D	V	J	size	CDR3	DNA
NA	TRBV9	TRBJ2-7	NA	CASSVDQRTYEQYF	TGTGCCAGCAGCGTAGACCAGCGCACCTACGAGCAGTACTTC
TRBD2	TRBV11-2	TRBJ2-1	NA	CASSLLKVAGVHNEQFF	TGTGCCAGCAGCCTCTTAAAGGTAGCGGGAGTACACAATGAGCAGTTCTTC
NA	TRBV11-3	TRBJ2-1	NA	CASSSNSEQFF	TGTGCCAGCAGCTCTAACAGTGAGCAGTTCTTC
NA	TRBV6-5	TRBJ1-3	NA	CASSYLGSGNTIYF	TGTGCCAGCAGTTACCTAGGCTCTGGAAACACCATATATTTT
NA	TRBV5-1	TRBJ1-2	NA	CASSTENYGYTF	TGCGCCAGCAGCACAGAGAACTATGGCTACACCTTC
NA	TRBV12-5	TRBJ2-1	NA	CASGHTQGPYNEQFF	TGTGCTAGTGGACACACACAGGGCCCCTACAATGAGCAGTTCTTC
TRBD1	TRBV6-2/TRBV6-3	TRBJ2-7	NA	CASSRTGSEQYF	TGTGCCAGCAGTCGGACAGGGTCCGAGCAGTACTTC
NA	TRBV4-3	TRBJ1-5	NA	CASSLVAGRPQHF	TGCGCCAGCAGCCTAGTCGCGGGACGGCCCCAGCATTTT
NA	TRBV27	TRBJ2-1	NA	CASSVSGHEQFF	TGTGCCAGCAGTGTCAGCGGGCATGAGCAGTTCTTC
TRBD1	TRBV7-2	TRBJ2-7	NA	CASSPRTGSYEQYF	TGTGCCAGCAGCCCTAGGACAGGATCCTACGAGCAGTACTTC
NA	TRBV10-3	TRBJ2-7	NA	CAISEAGGGGNEQYF	TGTGCCATCAGTGAGGCCGGGGGTGGTGGTAACGAGCAGTACTTC
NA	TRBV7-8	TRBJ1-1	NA	CASSPGWTEAFF	TGTGCCAGCAGCCCCGGTTGGACTGAAGCTTTCTTT
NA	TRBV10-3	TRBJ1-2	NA	CAISGGQFYGYTF	TGTGCCATCAGTGGAGGGCAGTTCTATGGCTACACCTTC
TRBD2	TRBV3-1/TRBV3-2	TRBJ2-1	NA	CASSQDLLAGTTGYEQFF	TGTGCCAGCAGCCAAGATCTACTAGCGGGGACTACGGGGTACGAGCAGTTCTTC
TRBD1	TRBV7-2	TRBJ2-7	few	CASREAGTGGRYEQYF	TGTGCCAGCAGAGAGGCCGGGACAGGGGGAAGATACGAGCAGTACTTC
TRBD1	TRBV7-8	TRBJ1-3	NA	CASTESRTGGRGGNTIYF	TGTGCCAGCACCGAATCGAGGACAGGGGGCCGGGGGGGAAACACCATATATTTT
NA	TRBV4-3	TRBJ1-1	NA	CASSQERTTGTEAFF	TGCGCCAGCAGCCAAGAAAGAACCACGGGGACTGAAGCTTTCTTT
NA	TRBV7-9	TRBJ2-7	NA	CASSFQDYEQYF	TGTGCCAGCAGCTTCCAGGACTACGAGCAGTACTTC
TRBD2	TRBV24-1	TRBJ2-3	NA	CATSPTSGGTDTQYF	TGTGCCACCAGTCCGACTAGCGGGGGAACAGATACGCAGTATTTT
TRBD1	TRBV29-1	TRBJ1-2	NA	CSVGDRGYYGYTF	TGCAGCGTGGGGGACAGGGGGTACTATGGCTACACCTTC
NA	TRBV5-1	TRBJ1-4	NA	CASSRTADTSTNEKLFF	TGCGCCAGCAGCCGAACCGCAGACACTTCAACTAATGAAAAACTGTTTTTT
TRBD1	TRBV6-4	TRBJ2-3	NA	CASSPRDRDPDTQYF	TGTGCCAGCAGCCCCCGGGACAGAGACCCGGATACGCAGTATTTT
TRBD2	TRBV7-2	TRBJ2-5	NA	CASSSMRAGVKETQYF	TGTGCCAGCAGTTCTATGCGTGCGGGGGTAAAAGAGACCCAGTACTTC
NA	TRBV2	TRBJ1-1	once	CASSTDRFGAFF	TGTGCCAGCAGTACGGACAGATTTGGAGCTTTCTTT
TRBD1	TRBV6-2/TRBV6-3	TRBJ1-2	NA	CASSPKGQGGYGYTF	TGTGCCAGCAGCCCCAAAGGACAGGGCGGCTATGGCTACACCTTC
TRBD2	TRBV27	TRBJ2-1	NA	CASSGTSGRATRNEQFF	TGTGCCAGCAGTGGGACTAGCGGGAGGGCCACCCGCAATGAGCAGTTCTTC
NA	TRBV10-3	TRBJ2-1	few	CAISESSGTYNEQFF	TGTGCCATCAGTGAGTCGTCGGGTACTTACAATGAGCAGTTCTTC
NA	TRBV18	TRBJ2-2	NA	CASSLRRGNTGELFF	TGTGCCAGCTCACTGCGGCGTGGGAACACCGGGGAGCTGTTTTTT
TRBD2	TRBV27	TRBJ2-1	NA	CASRKGLAGGSGEQFF	TGTGCCAGCAGGAAGGGATTAGCGGGAGGGTCGGGTGAGCAGTTCTTC
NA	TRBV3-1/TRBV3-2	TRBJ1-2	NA	CASSQAVGGDYGYTF	TGTGCCAGCAGCCAAGCAGTGGGGGGAGACTATGGCTACACCTTC